A selection of T cell receptor beta chains follows, all from one sample in a study of OX40 agonist ivuxolimab in advanced cancers. TCRdb keeps only in-frame clones here, not all; method: immunoSEQ multiplex PCR. The table lists 11,000 to 15,000 clones, 70% to 75% of them singletons. The source material was CD4+ or CD8+ T cells sorted from blood, sampled in a trial of the OX40 agonist ivuxolimab. These receptors came from an adult with an advanced solid tumor such as melanoma, head and neck, liver or kidney cancer. Both conserved end residues are part of each CDR3. The order of the fields is CDR3 DNA, CDR3 protein, V gene, J gene, clone size, D gene. D genes are given only for firm matches. Size is stated for part of the rows, as once, few or many counts, or as a class when the clone is expanded.

TGTGCCAGCAGCTTGGGTCGGGGACAGGGGTTTGGTGACACCTTC	CASSLGRGQGFGDTF	TRBV5-6	TRBJ1-2	few	TRBD1
TGTGCCAGCAGCTGGCGGGACGGCTACGAGCAGTACTTC	CASSWRDGYEQYF	TRBV9	TRBJ2-7	-	-
TGTGCCTGGAGTTGGGCTAGCGGTTACAATGAGCAGTTCTTC	CAWSWASGYNEQFF	TRBV30	TRBJ2-1	-	TRBD2
TGTGCCAGCAGACCGCCAATGACAGGGGTTGGAGATACGCAGTATTTT	CASRPPMTGVGDTQYF	TRBV27	TRBJ2-3	-	TRBD1
TGTGCCAGTAGCTTGGGGGGAACCGAGCAGTACTTC	CASSLGGTEQYF	TRBV19	TRBJ2-7	-	-
TGTGCCAGCAGTTCGCGGGAGAGCTACGAGCAGTACTTC	CASSSRESYEQYF	TRBV7-9	TRBJ2-7	once	TRBD2
TGTGCCAGCAGTGTTACCGGGACTAGCGGCTACAATGAGCAGTTCTTC	CASSVTGTSGYNEQFF	TRBV6-4	TRBJ2-1	few	TRBD2
TGTGCCAGCAGTGAGGTCAGGGACAGTTACACTGAAGCTTTCTTT	CASSEVRDSYTEAFF	TRBV2	TRBJ1-1	-	TRBD1
TGTGCCAGCAGCGGCGTTCCGGGGGAGGTCTCCTACAATGAGCAGTTCTTC	CASSGVPGEVSYNEQFF	TRBV9	TRBJ2-1	-	-
TGTGCCAGCACCCCAGGCGGGACTAGTAATGAGCAGTTCTTC	CASTPGGTSNEQFF	TRBV7-9	TRBJ2-1	-	TRBD2
TGTGCCAGCAGCTTGTTTATGCGGGAGGGAGTAGATACGCAGTATTTT	CASSLFMREGVDTQYF	TRBV5-6	TRBJ2-3	-	TRBD2
TGTGCCAGCAGGGGCAGCAACACCGGGGAGCTGTTTTTT	CASRGSNTGELFF	TRBV5-4	TRBJ2-2	medium-sized	-
TGCAGCGTTGCAGGGATCAGCTACGAGCAGTACTTC	CSVAGISYEQYF	TRBV29-1	TRBJ2-7	-	-
TGCAGCGTTCTTGGGACAGGCTACACAGATACGCAGTATTTT	CSVLGTGYTDTQYF	TRBV29-1	TRBJ2-3	once	TRBD1
TGTGCCAGCAGCTCCTCGACAGGGGGAGAGACCCAGTACTTC	CASSSSTGGETQYF	TRBV7-9	TRBJ2-5	-	TRBD1
TGTGCCAGCAGAGCCCCACAGGGTTACAATGAGCAGTTCTTC	CASRAPQGYNEQFF	TRBV28	TRBJ2-1	-	-
TGCGCCAGCAAGGGCAGCTCCTACGAGCAGTACTTC	CASKGSSYEQYF	TRBV4-1	TRBJ2-7	-	-
TGTGCAGCACAACCAGGTGTCGTTCCGAACACCGGGGAGCTGTTTTTT	CAAQPGVVPNTGELFF	TRBV25-1	TRBJ2-2	-	-
TGCGCCAGCAGCTACTCAGGACAGGGCGCCCTAGGCTACACCTTC	CASSYSGQGALGYTF	TRBV5-1	TRBJ1-2	-	TRBD1
TGTGCCAGCAGAAGGGGGACAGACTCCTACGAGCAGTACTTC	CASRRGTDSYEQYF	TRBV6-6	TRBJ2-7	few	TRBD1
TGTGCCAGTACAACAGCAGCTTACAATGAGCAGTTCTTC	CASTTAAYNEQFF	TRBV6-6	TRBJ2-1	-	-
TGTGCCAGCATGGTAGCGGGAGCGGGCGGGGAGCTGTTTTTT	CASMVAGAGGELFF	TRBV28	TRBJ2-2	-	TRBD2
TGTGCCAGCAGACAGGGACTAGCTATAGGAGATGAGCAGTTCTTC	CASRQGLAIGDEQFF	TRBV6-5	TRBJ2-1	-	TRBD2
TGCAGCGTTGAAGACCTCGATGGCTACACCTTC	CSVEDLDGYTF	TRBV29-1	TRBJ1-2	-	-
TGTGCCAGCAGCACTTCGACATCCACTGGGGCCAACGTCCTGACTTTC	CASSTSTSTGANVLTF	TRBV21-1	TRBJ2-6	-	-
TGTGCCAGCAGCTCACCCGGGACAATCTCCTACAATGAGCAGTTCTTC	CASSSPGTISYNEQFF	TRBV7-9	TRBJ2-1	-	-
TGCGCCAGCAGTGCCGCCGAGCAGTACTTC	CASSAAEQYF	TRBV10-2	TRBJ2-7	-	-
TGTGCCAGCAGCTTGGCGGGACAGGGGGCTTTTCACAACACTGAAGCTTTCTTT	CASSLAGQGAFHNTEAFF	TRBV5-6	TRBJ1-1	once	TRBD1
TGCGCCAGCAGCCAGGGTGGGGTCTCGAGCAATCAGCCCCAGCATTTT	CASSQGGVSSNQPQHF	TRBV4-1	TRBJ1-5	once	-
TGTGCCTGGAATTTAGGACAGGTGGGCACTGAAGCTTTCTTT	CAWNLGQVGTEAFF	TRBV30	TRBJ1-1	few	TRBD1
TGTGCCAGCAGCTTTTCCCCGGGAGGGGACTACAATGAGCAGTTCTTC	CASSFSPGGDYNEQFF	TRBV7-7	TRBJ2-1	-	TRBD2
TGTGCCAGCAGTTTGATAACTAGCGGTAAAGATACGCAGTATTTT	CASSLITSGKDTQYF	TRBV28	TRBJ2-3	-	TRBD2
TGTGCCAGCAGCTTGTACGGGATGAACACTGAAGCTTTCTTT	CASSLYGMNTEAFF	TRBV5-6	TRBJ1-1	few	-
TGTGCCAGTAGTATTCGTCGGGACCGGAATGAGCAGTTCTTC	CASSIRRDRNEQFF	TRBV19	TRBJ2-1	-	-
TGTGCCAGCAGTCCCTTAGATCTATCAGATACGCAGTATTTT	CASSPLDLSDTQYF	TRBV28	TRBJ2-3	-	-
TGTGCCAGCAGTCAGGACAGGGAGGAAGAAAAACTGTTTTTT	CASSQDREEEKLFF	TRBV6-5	TRBJ1-4	-	TRBD1